This T cell receptor beta chain came from a study of blood T cells in healthy people across ages. Study as a whole: Template switching retrieved approximately one barcoded beta molecule for each two T cells. Study-wide points: The study found more naive CD4+ cells and higher diversity in long-lived than aged donors. Investigators treated diversity estimates from one million T cells as underestimates.

Trimming took off 3 bases at V and 6 bases at J, with 10 bases between the two ends. This CDR3 spans 13 amino acids. Germline CDR1 LGHNA, CDR2 YNFKEQ. A J-beta primer mix and a sample-barcoded 5' primer were used in a second PCR of roughly 7 to 12 cycles. Every sample returned 2.5 million or more CDR3-containing paired-end reads. TCRdb analysed the 5' RACE reads with MiXCR anew, one entry per CDR3 protein. Among under 950,000 distinct CDR3 sequences listed, approximately 21% were seen once. This clonotype was counted between two and nine times. The antigen is not known. The TCR comes from a man in his 70s in good health. The sequencing sample was made of blood. The J gene is TRBJ2-3, the V gene TRBV4-2; D is ambiguous. DNA of the CDR3: TGTGCCAGCAGCCAGTTTCTCGGGGATACGCAGTATTTT. Translating it yields CASSQFLGDTQYF.